These 7 T cell receptor beta chains were sequenced from one sample in a study of Tregs in tolerant kidney transplant recipients. The assay was immunoSEQ multiplex PCR, and TCRdb's table has in-frame clones only and misses some. The sample carries 46,000 or so clones, about 89% recorded once. The specimen was Tregs from blood. All receptors come from a human donor in good health.

This clone showed up just once. Other DNA sequences in the same sample also yield this CDR3. This rearrangement joins TRBV6-1 to TRBJ1-1, with D possibly TRBD1 on 5 matching bases. Trimming stripped 7 bases from V and 6 bases from J, with 15 bases between. Germline V gene data show CDR1 as MNHNS and CDR2 as SASEGT. The CDR3 runs 13 residues. Written as DNA, the CDR3 is TGTGCCAGCATGGGATCAAGGGGCGCTGAAGCTTTCTTT. It translates to CASMGSRGAEAFF.

The chain recombines TRBV2 with TRBJ2-5, with D perhaps TRBD1 (5 bases). The CDR3 runs to 11 residues. Trimming removed 8 bases at V and 5 bases at J, with 9 bases between. Germline loops: CDR1 SNHLY, CDR2 FYNNEI. The CDR3 sequence is CASGAFETQYF. The CDR3 nucleotides read TGTGCCAGCGGGGCTTTTGAGACCCAGTACTTC.

This clone was observed a single time. J is TRBJ2-3 and V is TRBV7-3; the D call may be TRBD1 or TRBD2 (6 bases each). CDR1 is SGHTA, CDR2 FQGTGA, per germline. The CDR3 is 16 amino acids. Trimming shortened V by 1 base and J by 5 bases, and 16 bases separated the two germline ends. CDR3 in DNA: TGTGCCAGCAGCTTAATGGGGGGCGATCTGGGAGATACGCAGTATTTT. This sequence encodes CASSLMGGDLGDTQYF.

V gene TRBV18 combines with J gene TRBJ2-7; 12 bases agree with TRBD2. Trimming at V came to 5 bases and at J to 7 bases, leaving 9 bases not matched to a gene. The CDR3 runs to 15 residues. CDR1 and CDR2 (germline): KGHSH, LQKENI. The CDR3 is CASSTGLAGSWEQYF. The CDR3 region has the DNA TGTGCCAGCTCAACGGGACTAGCGGGCTCCTGGGAGCAGTACTTC.

The chain carries TRBV5-1 and TRBJ1-4, with D possibly matching TRBD1 (5 bases). Germline V gene data show CDR1 as SGHRS and CDR2 as YFSETQ. This CDR3 has 15 residues. V shed 3 bases and J shed 1 base, with 10 bases lying between them. For the CDR3, the DNA is TGCGCCAGCAGCTACCTGGGGGAAACTAATGAAAAACTGTTTTTT. Translating it yields CASSYLGETNEKLFF.

This chain connects TRBV2 to TRBJ1-2, with a possible D match to TRBD1 (5 bases). Germline V gene data show CDR1 as SNHLY and CDR2 as FYNNEI. V lost 6 bases and J lost 2, with 7 bases in between. This CDR3 comprises 12 residues. CDR3 DNA sequence: TGTGCCAGCAGAGGGGAAAACTATGGCTACACCTTC. Its translation: CASRGENYGYTF.

The chain combines TRBV5-4 with TRBJ2-2, with TRBD1 matching over 12 bases. The V gene's germline CDR1 is SGHNT and CDR2 YYREEE (reference sequence). V dropped 4 bases and J dropped 3; count of bases not matched to a gene: 7. This CDR3 spans 17 amino acids. The DNA of the CDR3 is TGTGCCAGCAGCAGCGGGACAGGGGGCGCCGACACCGGGGAGCTGTTTTTT. Its protein product is CASSSGTGGADTGELFF.